The following is a TCR beta chain sequence with its context. The data were obtained in a study of shared clonotypes between healthy human individuals. Study as a whole: The plates for each donor numbered three CD4 naive, three CD4 memory, two CD8 naive and one CD8 memory.

Sequenced by immunoSEQ multiplex PCR; TCRdb stores in-frame clones only, minus some. The table lists 2 million to 2.5 million clones, around 95% of them singletons. The V end lost 0 bases, the J end lost 3 bases, and 4 bases lay between the germline ends. The CDR3 extends over 12 amino acids. Germline values: CDR1 SGDLS, CDR2 YYNGEE. The chain carries TRBV9 and TRBJ2-7; D is undetermined. The sequenced material came from naive CD4+ T cells sorted from blood. Subset described: CD45RA+ positively selected. The clonotype was recovered from a man between 18 and 35 years old in good health. The CDR3 region has the DNA TGTGCCAGCAGCGTAGGCTTCTACGAGCAGTACTTC. Translated: CASSVGFYEQYF. The entire variable domain, with the rest obtained from reference TRBV9 and TRBJ2-7, is as follows: DSGVTQTPKHLITATGQRVTLRCSPRSGDLSVYWYQQSLDQGLQFLIQYYNGEERAKGNILERFSAQQFPDLHSELNLSSLELGDSALYFCASSVGFYEQYFGPGTRLTVT.